The sequence of this T cell receptor beta chain was determined in a study of blood T cells in healthy people across ages. They isolated at least 6 million PBMCs from each sample. A remark on this clonotype: Its antigen is as yet unknown.

CDR3 length: 14 residues. Trimming removed 5 bases at V and 7 bases at J, with 17 bases between. A second about 6 to 12 cycle PCR used barcoded and J-beta primers. TCRdb passed the 5' RACE reads through MiXCR, listing each CDR3 protein once. The sample includes some 1.5 million distinct CDR3 sequences, roughly two fifths of them seen just once. Study-wide points: Age brought a roughly linear fall in TCR beta diversity measured per million T cells.

What was sequenced was blood. This TCR was recovered from a woman younger than 30 in good health. The chain uses TRBV12-3 or TRBV12-4 and TRBJ1-2; D gene uncertain. CDR3 residues: CASSVDDLPGGYTF. CDR3 DNA: TGTGCCAGCAGTGTAGACGATCTCCCGGGTGGCTACACCTTC.